This TCR beta chain was profiled in a study of OX40 agonist ivuxolimab in advanced cancers. Study details: Recorded diagnoses for dose-escalation patients were hepatocellular carcinoma, melanoma, renal cell or head and neck cancer.

This CDR3 contains 12 residues. The method was immunoSEQ multiplex PCR; TCRdb's version includes in-frame clones alone and lacks a portion of them. The sample includes approximately 80,000 clones, 90% to 95% of them seen just once. The sequenced sample was CD4+ or CD8+ T cells sorted from blood, obtained in a trial of the OX40 agonist ivuxolimab. The TCR originated in an adult with an advanced solid tumor such as melanoma, head and neck, liver or kidney cancer. The chain links TRBV21-1 to TRBJ2-7. TRBV21-1 is a known pseudogene. The CDR3, as DNA: TGTGCCAGCAGCGTCACCTTCCGCGAGCAGTACTTC. Its protein is CASSVTFREQYF.